Listed below are T cell receptor beta chains from one sample, sequenced in a study of shared clonotypes between healthy human individuals. Sequenced by immunoSEQ multiplex PCR; TCRdb stores in-frame clones only, minus some. Of 2.3 million or so clones listed, 85% to 95% are singletons. Sequencing was done on a sample of naive CD4+ T cells from PBMCs. Receptors originate from a man between 18 and 29 years old in good health. Some clones in this sample may be carry-over from other donors' samples. Each CDR3 is given with its conserved first and last residue.

j_gene: TRBJ1-2; v_gene: TRBV21-1; CDR3aa: CASSIMGTFGGYTF
j_gene: TRBJ2-7; v_gene: TRBV18; CDR3aa: CASSPSTGTYEQYF
j_gene: TRBJ1-4; v_gene: TRBV28; CDR3aa: CASTWDIINEKLFF
j_gene: TRBJ2-3; v_gene: TRBV7-8; CDR3aa: CASRIAHIEDTQYF
j_gene: TRBJ1-5; v_gene: TRBV2; CDR3aa: CASSDFRGSANQPQHF
j_gene: TRBJ1-3; v_gene: TRBV20-1; CDR3aa: CSARFRGDVYF
j_gene: TRBJ1-5; v_gene: TRBV5-6; CDR3aa: CASSLRESNQPQHF
j_gene: TRBJ1-1; v_gene: TRBV5-6; CDR3aa: CASRRGQRANTEAFF
j_gene: TRBJ2-1; v_gene: TRBV6-6; CDR3aa: CASSYTGQGSYNEQFF
j_gene: TRBJ1-3; v_gene: TRBV5-1; CDR3aa: CASSVPRGSGNTIYF
j_gene: TRBJ2-1; v_gene: TRBV6-1; CDR3aa: CASRGLAGGNEQFF
j_gene: TRBJ2-3; v_gene: TRBV13; CDR3aa: CASSLVSGSSTDTQYF
j_gene: TRBJ1-1; v_gene: TRBV2; CDR3aa: CASSPRVGDGTEAFF
j_gene: TRBJ2-7; v_gene: TRBV5-1; CDR3aa: CASSQSGPRYEQYF
j_gene: TRBJ2-7; v_gene: TRBV28; CDR3aa: CASMGQGTYEQYF
j_gene: TRBJ2-5; v_gene: TRBV5-1; CDR3aa: CASSWGSRGGSQETQYF
j_gene: TRBJ1-1; v_gene: TRBV5-1; CDR3aa: CASSAGGQMNTEAFF
j_gene: TRBJ1-2; v_gene: TRBV27; CDR3aa: CASSSPGQGHYGYTF
j_gene: TRBJ2-3; v_gene: TRBV5-1; CDR3aa: CASSLAGSGADTQYF
j_gene: TRBJ2-3; v_gene: TRBV5-1; CDR3aa: CASSSLGSADTQYF
j_gene: TRBJ1-2; v_gene: TRBV19; CDR3aa: CASWDRGNLNYGYTF
j_gene: TRBJ1-5; v_gene: TRBV6-1; CDR3aa: CASSRGEISNQPQHF
j_gene: TRBJ2-2; v_gene: TRBV6-1; CDR3aa: CATQGPSNTGELFF
j_gene: TRBJ2-5; v_gene: TRBV7-2; CDR3aa: CASSLLAGAGYETQYF
j_gene: TRBJ2-5; v_gene: TRBV6-5; CDR3aa: CASSSPQETQYF
j_gene: TRBJ2-3; v_gene: TRBV30; CDR3aa: CAWSFGQGRTDTQYF
j_gene: TRBJ2-1; v_gene: TRBV10-3; CDR3aa: CAISPFGNKPNEQFF
j_gene: TRBJ2-3; v_gene: TRBV18; CDR3aa: CASSPLGAQGATDTQYF
j_gene: TRBJ2-7; v_gene: TRBV6-5; CDR3aa: CASSYVSAPNYEQYF
j_gene: TRBJ2-2; v_gene: TRBV9; CDR3aa: CASSVATMAGELFF
j_gene: TRBJ1-4; v_gene: TRBV6-5; CDR3aa: CASSYGRMGEKLFF
j_gene: TRBJ1-1; v_gene: TRBV14; CDR3aa: CASSPRDRGTEAFF
j_gene: TRBJ2-1; v_gene: TRBV11-2; CDR3aa: CASSLARRPYNEQFF
j_gene: TRBJ2-6; v_gene: TRBV30; CDR3aa: CAWSFSGANVLTF
j_gene: TRBJ2-3; v_gene: TRBV5-1; CDR3aa: CASSQLRADTQYF
j_gene: TRBJ2-5; v_gene: TRBV29-1; CDR3aa: CSVVPRQETQYF
j_gene: TRBJ2-5; v_gene: TRBV19; CDR3aa: CASRLAGGQTQYF
j_gene: TRBJ1-4; v_gene: TRBV5-4; CDR3aa: CASSLKTGVREKLFF
j_gene: TRBJ1-4; v_gene: TRBV6-5; CDR3aa: CASSYSRLGTNEKLFF
j_gene: TRBJ2-1; v_gene: TRBV27; CDR3aa: CASSLRMVNEQFF
j_gene: TRBJ2-7; v_gene: TRBV29-1; CDR3aa: CSVESSGPYEQYF
j_gene: TRBJ1-4; v_gene: TRBV6-5; CDR3aa: CASSTQGRRNEKLFF
j_gene: TRBJ1-2; v_gene: TRBV20-1; CDR3aa: CSARVADGYTF
j_gene: TRBJ2-1; v_gene: TRBV7-8; CDR3aa: CASSLEAGYNEQFF
j_gene: TRBJ1-2; v_gene: TRBV29-1; CDR3aa: CSVAGLFNYGYTF
j_gene: TRBJ2-7; v_gene: TRBV4-2; CDR3aa: CASSQGGGRGEQYF